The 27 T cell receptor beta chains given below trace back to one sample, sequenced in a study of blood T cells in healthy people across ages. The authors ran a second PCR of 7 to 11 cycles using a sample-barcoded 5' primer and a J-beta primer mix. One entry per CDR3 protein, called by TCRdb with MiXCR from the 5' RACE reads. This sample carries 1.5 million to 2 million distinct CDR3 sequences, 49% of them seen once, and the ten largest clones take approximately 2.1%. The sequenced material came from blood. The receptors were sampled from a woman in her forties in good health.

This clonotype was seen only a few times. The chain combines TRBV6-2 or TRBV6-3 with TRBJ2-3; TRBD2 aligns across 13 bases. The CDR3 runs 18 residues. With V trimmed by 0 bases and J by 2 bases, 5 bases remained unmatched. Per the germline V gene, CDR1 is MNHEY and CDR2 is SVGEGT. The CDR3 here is CASSYSRTSGGDTDTQYF. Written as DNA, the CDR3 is TGTGCCAGCAGTTACTCGAGGACTAGCGGGGGCGACACAGATACGCAGTATTTT.

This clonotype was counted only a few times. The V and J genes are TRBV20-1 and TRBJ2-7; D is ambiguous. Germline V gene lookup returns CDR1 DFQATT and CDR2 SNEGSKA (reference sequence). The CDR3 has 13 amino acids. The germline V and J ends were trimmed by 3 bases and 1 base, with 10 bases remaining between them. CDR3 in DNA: TGCAGTGCTAGTAAGGTCACTTCCTACGAGCAGTACTTC. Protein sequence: CSASKVTSYEQYF.

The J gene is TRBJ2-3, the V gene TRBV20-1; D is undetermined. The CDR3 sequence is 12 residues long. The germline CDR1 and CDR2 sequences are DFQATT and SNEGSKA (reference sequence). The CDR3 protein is CIAPPRVDTQYF. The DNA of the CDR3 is TGCATTGCCCCCCCGCGCGTGGATACGCAGTATTTT.

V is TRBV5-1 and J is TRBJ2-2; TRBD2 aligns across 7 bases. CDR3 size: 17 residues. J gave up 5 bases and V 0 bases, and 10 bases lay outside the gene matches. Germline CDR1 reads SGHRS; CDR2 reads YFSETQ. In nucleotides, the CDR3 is TGCGCCAGCAGCTTGGGCTCAACCATCGGGGGGACCGGGGAGCTGTTTTTT. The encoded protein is CASSLGSTIGGTGELFF.

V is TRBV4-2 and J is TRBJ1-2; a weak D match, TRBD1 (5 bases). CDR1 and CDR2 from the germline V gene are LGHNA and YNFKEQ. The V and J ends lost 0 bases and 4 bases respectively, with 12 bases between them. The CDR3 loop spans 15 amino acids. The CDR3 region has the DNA TGTGCCAGCAGCCAAGAAGTCGGGGGTGTCTATGGCTACACCTTC. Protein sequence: CASSQEVGGVYGYTF.

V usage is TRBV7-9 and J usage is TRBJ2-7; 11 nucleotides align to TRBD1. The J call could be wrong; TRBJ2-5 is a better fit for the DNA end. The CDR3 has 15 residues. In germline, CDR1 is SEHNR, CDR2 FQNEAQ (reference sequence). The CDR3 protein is CASSHGTGGGKTQYF. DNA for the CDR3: TGTGCCAGCAGCCACGGGACAGGGGGAGGAAAGACCCAGTACTTC.

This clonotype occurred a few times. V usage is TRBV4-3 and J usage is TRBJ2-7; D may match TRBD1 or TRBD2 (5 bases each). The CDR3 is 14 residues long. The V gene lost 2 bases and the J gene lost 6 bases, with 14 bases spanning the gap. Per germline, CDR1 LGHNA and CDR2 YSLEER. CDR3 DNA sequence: TGCGCCAGCAGCCAAACCGAGGGGTGGGGCGAGCAGTACTTC. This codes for CASSQTEGWGEQYF.

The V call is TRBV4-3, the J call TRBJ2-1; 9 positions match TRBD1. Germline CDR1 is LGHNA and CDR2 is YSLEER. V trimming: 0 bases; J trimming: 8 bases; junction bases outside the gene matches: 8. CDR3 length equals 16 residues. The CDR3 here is CASSQEPRDRDYEQFF. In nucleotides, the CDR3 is TGCGCCAGCAGCCAAGAGCCTCGGGACAGGGACTATGAGCAGTTCTTC.

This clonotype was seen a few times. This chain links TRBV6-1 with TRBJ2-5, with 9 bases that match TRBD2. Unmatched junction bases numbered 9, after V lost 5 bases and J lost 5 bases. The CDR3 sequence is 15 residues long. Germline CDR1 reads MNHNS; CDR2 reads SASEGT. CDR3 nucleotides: TGTGCCAGCAGTCCCCCCGTGAGCGGGGGGGAGACCCAGTACTTC. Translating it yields CASSPPVSGGETQYF.

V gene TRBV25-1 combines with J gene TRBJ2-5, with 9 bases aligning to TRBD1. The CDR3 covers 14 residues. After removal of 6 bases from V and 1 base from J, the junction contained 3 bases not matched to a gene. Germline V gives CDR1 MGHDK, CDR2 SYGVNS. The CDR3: CASSGTGFQETQYF. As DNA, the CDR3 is TGTGCCAGCAGCGGGACAGGGTTCCAAGAGACCCAGTACTTC.

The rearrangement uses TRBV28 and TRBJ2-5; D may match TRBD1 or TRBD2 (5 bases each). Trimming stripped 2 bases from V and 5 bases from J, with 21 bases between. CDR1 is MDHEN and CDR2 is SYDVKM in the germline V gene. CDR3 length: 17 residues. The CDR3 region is CASSLKHGTAVVETQYF. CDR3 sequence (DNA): TGTGCCAGCAGTTTAAAACACGGGACGGCCGTTGTCGAGACCCAGTACTTC.

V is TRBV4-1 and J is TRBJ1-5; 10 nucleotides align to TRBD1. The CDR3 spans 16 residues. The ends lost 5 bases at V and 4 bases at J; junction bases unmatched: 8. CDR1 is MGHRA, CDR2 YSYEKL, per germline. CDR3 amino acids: CASSDRDRGANQPQHF. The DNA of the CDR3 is TGCGCCAGCAGCGACCGGGACAGGGGAGCTAATCAGCCCCAGCATTTT.

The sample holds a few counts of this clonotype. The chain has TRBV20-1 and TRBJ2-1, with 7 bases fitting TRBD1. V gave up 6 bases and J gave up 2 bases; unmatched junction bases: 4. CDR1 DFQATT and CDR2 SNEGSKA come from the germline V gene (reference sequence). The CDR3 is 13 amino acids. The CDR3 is CSANRGAYNEQFF. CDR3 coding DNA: TGCAGTGCAAACAGGGGCGCCTACAATGAGCAGTTCTTC.

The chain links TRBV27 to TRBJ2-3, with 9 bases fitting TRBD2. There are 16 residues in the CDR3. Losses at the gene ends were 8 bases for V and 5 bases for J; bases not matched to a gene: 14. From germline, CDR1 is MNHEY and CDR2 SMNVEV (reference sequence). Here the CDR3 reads CASGGALAGPIDTQYF. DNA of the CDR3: TGTGCCAGCGGGGGGGCACTAGCGGGTCCGATAGATACGCAGTATTTT.

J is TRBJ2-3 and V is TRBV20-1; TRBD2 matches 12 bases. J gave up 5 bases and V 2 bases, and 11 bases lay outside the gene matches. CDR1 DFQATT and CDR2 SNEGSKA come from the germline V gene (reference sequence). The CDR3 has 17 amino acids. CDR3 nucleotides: TGCAGTGCTAGAATGCCAGGACTAGCGGGGATTTTAGATACGCAGTATTTT. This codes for CSARMPGLAGILDTQYF.

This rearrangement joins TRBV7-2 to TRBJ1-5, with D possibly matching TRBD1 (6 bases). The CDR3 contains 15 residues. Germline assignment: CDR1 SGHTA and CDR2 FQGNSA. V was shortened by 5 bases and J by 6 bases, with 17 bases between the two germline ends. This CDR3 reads CASSPGAGATQPQHF. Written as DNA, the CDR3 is TGTGCCAGCAGCCCAGGGGCGGGGGCTACTCAGCCCCAGCATTTT.

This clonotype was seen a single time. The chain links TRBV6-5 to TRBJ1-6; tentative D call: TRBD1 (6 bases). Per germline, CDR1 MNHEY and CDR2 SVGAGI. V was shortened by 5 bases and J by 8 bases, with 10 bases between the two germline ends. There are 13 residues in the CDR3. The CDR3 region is CASSPGAHSPLHF. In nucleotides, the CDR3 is TGTGCCAGCAGTCCAGGGGCCCATTCACCCCTCCACTTT.

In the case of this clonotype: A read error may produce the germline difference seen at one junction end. The CDR3 DNA reads as TGCACCAGCAGCCCTTTCTACGAGCAGTACTTC. Translation gives CTSSPFYEQYF. The rearrangement joins TRBV4-1 to TRBJ2-7; no firm D call. This CDR3 is built from 11 residues. Germline V gene lookup returns CDR1 MGHRA and CDR2 YSYEKL.

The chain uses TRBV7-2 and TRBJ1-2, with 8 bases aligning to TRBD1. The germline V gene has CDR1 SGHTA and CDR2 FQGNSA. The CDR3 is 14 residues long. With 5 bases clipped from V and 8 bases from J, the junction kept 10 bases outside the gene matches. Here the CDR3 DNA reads TGTGCCAGCAGCCAAGCGACAGGGGTCGGGGGCTACACCTTC. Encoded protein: CASSQATGVGGYTF.

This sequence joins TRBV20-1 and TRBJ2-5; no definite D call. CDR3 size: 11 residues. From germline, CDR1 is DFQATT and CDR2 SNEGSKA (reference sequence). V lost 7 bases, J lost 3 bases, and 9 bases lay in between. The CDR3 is CSEGTKETQYF. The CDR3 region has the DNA TGCAGTGAGGGCACCAAAGAGACCCAGTACTTC.

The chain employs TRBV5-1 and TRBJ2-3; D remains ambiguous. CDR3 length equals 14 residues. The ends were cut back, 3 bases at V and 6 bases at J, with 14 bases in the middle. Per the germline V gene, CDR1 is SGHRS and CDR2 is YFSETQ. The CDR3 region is CASSYERKSDTQYF. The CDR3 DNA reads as TGCGCCAGCAGCTATGAGAGGAAATCGGATACGCAGTATTTT.

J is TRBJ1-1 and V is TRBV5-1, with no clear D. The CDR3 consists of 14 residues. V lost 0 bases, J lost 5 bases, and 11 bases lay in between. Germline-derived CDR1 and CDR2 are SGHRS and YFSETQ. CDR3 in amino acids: CASSLDPVITEAFF. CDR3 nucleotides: TGCGCCAGCAGCTTGGACCCCGTTATAACTGAAGCTTTCTTT.

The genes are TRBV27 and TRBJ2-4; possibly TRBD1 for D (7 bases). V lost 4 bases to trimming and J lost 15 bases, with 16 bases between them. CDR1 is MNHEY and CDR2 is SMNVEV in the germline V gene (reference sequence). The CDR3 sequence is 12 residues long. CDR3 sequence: CASSSPRGVRYF. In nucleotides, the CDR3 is TGTGCCAGCAGTTCCCCCAGGGGGGTCCGGTACTTC.

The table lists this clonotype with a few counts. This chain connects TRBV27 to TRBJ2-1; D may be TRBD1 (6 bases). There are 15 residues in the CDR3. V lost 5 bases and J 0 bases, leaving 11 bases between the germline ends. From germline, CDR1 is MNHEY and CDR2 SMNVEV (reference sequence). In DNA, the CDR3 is TGTGCCAGCAGTACCGGGACAAGCTCCTACAATGAGCAGTTCTTC. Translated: CASSTGTSSYNEQFF.

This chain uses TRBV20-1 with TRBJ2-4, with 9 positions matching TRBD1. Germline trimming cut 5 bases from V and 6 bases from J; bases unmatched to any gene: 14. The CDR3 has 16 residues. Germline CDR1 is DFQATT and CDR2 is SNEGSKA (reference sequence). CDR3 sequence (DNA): TGCAGTGCTCCCACCGGCCGGGACAGGGTTGTAAACATTCAGTACTTC. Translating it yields CSAPTGRDRVVNIQYF.

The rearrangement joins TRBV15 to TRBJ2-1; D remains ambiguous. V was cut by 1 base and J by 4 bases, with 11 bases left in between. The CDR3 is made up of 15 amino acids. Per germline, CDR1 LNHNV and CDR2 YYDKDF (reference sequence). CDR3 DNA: TGTGCCACCAGCAGAGCCGCACAGACATACAATGAGCAGTTCTTC. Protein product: CATSRAAQTYNEQFF. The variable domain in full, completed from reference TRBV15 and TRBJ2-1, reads DAMVIQNPRYQVTQFGKPVTLSCSQTLNHNVMYWYQQKSSQAPKLLFHYYDKDFNNEADTPDNFQSRRPNTSFCFLDIRSPGLGDTAMYLCATSRAAQTYNEQFFGPGTRLTVL.

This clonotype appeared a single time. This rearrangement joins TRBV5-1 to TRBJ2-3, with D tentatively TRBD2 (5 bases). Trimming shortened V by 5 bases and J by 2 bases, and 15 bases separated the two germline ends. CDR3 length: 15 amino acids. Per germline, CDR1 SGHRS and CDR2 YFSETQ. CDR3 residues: CASSPLAHYTDTQYF. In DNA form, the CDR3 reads TGCGCCAGCAGTCCCCTAGCCCATTACACAGATACGCAGTATTTT. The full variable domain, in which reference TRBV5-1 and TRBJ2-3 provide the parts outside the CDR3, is KAGVTQTPRYLIKTRGQQVTLSCSPISGHRSVSWYQQTPGQGLQFLFEYFSETQRNKGNFPGRFSGRQFSNSRSEMNVSTLELGDSALYLCASSPLAHYTDTQYFGPGTRLTVL.